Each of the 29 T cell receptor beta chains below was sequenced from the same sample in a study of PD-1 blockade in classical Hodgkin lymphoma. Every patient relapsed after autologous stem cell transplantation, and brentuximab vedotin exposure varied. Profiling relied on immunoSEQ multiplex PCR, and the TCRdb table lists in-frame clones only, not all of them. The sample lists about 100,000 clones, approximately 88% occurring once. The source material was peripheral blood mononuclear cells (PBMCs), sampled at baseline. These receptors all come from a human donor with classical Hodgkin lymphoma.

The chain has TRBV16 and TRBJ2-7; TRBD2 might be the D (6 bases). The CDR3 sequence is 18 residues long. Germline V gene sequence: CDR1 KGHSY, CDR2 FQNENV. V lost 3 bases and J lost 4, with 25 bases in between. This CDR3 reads CASSQVGIQSSAGYEQYF. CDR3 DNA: TGTGCCAGCAGCCAGGTCGGGATCCAGTCCTCTGCGGGGTACGAGCAGTACTTC.

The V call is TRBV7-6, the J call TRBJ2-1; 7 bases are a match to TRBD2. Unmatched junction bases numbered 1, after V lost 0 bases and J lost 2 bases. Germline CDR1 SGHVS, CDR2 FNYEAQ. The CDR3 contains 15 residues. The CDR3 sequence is CASSLAAGTYNEQFF. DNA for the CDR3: TGTGCCAGCAGCTTAGCAGCGGGAACCTACAATGAGCAGTTCTTC.

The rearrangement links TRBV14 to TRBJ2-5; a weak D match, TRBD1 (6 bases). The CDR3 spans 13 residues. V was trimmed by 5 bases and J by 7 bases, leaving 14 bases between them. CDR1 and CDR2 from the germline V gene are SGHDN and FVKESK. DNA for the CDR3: TGTGCCAGCAGCAGCCACCAGGGGTCGACCCAGTACTTC. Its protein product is CASSSHQGSTQYF.

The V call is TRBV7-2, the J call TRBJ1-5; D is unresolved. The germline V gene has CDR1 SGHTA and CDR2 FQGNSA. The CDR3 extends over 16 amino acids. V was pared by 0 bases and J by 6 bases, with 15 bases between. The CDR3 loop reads CASSLAPRGITQPQHF. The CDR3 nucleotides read TGTGCCAGCAGCTTAGCGCCCCGGGGAATCACTCAGCCCCAGCATTTT.

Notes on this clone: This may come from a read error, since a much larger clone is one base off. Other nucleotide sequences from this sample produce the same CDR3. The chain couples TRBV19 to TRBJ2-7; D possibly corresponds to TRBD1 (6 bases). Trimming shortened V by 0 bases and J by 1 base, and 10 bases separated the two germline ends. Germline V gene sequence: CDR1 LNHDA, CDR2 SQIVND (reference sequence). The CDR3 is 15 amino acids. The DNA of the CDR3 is TGTGCCAGTAGTATAGAGGGACACAGTTCCTACGAGCAGTACTTC. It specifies CASSIEGHSSYEQYF.

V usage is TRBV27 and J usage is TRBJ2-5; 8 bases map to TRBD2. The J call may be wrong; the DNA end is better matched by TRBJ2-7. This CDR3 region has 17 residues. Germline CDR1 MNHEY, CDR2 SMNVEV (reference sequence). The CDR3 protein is CASSLSGLAGLFYEQYF. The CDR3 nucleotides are TGTGCCAGCAGTTTATCGGGGCTAGCGGGTCTCTTCTACGAGCAGTACTTC.

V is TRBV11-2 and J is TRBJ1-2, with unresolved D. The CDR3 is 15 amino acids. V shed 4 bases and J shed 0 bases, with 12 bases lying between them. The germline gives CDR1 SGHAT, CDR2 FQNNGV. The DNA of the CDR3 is TGTGCCAGCAGCTCAAGGTTGAGCCCTAACTATGGCTACACCTTC. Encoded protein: CASSSRLSPNYGYTF.

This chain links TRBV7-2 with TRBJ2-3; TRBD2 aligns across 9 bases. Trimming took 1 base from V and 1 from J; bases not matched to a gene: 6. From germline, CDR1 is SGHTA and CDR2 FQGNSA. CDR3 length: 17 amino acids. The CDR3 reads CASSLVPASGGTDTQYF. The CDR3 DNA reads TGTGCCAGCAGCTTAGTCCCGGCTAGCGGGGGCACAGATACGCAGTATTTT.

The CDR3 sequence: CASRDPGQVYGYTF. The CDR3 DNA follows: TGTGCCAGCAGGGACCCGGGACAGGTCTATGGCTACACCTTC. The chain carries TRBV27 and TRBJ1-2; 8 nucleotides align to TRBD1. This CDR3 has 14 residues. Germline values: CDR1 MNHEY, CDR2 SMNVEV (reference sequence). After removal of 6 bases from V and 4 bases from J, the junction contained 7 bases not matched to a gene.

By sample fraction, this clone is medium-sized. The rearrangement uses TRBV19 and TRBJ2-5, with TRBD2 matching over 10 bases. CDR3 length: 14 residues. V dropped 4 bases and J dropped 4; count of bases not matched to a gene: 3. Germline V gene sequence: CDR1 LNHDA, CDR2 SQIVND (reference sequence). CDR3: CASSTRLAGETQYF. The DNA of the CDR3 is TGTGCCAGTAGTACCCGACTAGCGGGAGAGACCCAGTACTTC.

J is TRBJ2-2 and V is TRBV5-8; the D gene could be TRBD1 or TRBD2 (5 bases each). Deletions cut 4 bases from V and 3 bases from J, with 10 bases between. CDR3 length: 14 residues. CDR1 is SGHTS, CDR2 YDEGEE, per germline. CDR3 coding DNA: TGTGCCAGCAGCCGGGACGGGTACACCGGGGAGCTGTTTTTT. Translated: CASSRDGYTGELFF.

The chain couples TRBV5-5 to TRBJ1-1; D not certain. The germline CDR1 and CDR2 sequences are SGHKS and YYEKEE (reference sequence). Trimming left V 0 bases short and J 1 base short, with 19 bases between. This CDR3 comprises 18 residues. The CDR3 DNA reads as TGTGCCAGCAGCTTGGATGGGCTTTTTAGGATTGAGAACACTGAAGCTTTCTTT. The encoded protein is CASSLDGLFRIENTEAFF. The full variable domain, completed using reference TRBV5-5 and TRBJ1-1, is DAGVTQSPTHLIKTRGQQVTLRCSPISGHKSVSWYQQVLGQGPQFIFQYYEKEERGRGNFPDRFSARQFPNYSSELNVNALLLGDSALYLCASSLDGLFRIENTEAFFGQGTRLTVV.

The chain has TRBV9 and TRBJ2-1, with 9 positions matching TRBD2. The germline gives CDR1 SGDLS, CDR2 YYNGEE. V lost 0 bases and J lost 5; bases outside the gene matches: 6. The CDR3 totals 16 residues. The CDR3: CASSVGLAGVHNEQFF. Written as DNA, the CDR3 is TGTGCCAGCAGCGTAGGATTAGCGGGAGTCCACAATGAGCAGTTCTTC.

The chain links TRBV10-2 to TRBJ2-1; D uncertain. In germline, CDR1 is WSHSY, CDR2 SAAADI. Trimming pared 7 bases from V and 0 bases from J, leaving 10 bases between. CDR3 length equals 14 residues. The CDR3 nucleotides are TGCGCCAGCAACAGTGACTCCTCCTACAATGAGCAGTTCTTC. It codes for CASNSDSSYNEQFF.

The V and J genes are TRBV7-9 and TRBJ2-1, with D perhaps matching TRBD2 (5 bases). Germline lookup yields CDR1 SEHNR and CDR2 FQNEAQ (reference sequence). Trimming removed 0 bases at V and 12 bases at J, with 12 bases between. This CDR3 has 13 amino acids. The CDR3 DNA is TGTGCCAGCAGCTTAGCCTCACGGACTGGGCAGTTCTTC. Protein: CASSLASRTGQFF. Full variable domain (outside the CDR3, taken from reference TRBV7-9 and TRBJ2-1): DTGVSQNPRHKITKRGQNVTFRCDPISEHNRLYWYRQTLGQGPEFLTYFQNEAQLEKSRLLSDRFSAERPKGSFSTLEIQRTEQGDSAMYLCASSLASRTGQFFGPGTRLTVL.

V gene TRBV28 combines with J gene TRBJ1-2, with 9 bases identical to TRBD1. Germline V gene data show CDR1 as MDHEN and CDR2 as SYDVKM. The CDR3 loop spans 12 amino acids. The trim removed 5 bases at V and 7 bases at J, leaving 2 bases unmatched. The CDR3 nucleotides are TGTGCCAGCAGTGGGACAGGGTTTGGCTACACCTTC. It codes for CASSGTGFGYTF.

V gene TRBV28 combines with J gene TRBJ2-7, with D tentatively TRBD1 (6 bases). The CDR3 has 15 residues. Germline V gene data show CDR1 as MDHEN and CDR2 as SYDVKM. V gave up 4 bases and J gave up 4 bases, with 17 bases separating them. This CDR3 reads CASSSFGTRLYEQYF. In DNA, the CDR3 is TGTGCCAGCAGTTCCTTCGGGACACGACTTTACGAGCAGTACTTC.

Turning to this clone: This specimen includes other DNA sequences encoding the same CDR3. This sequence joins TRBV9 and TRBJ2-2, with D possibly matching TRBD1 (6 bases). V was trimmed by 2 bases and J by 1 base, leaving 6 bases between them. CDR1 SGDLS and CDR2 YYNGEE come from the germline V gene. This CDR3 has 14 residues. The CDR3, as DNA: TGTGCCAGCAGCGTGACAGGGAACACCGGGGAGCTGTTTTTT. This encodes CASSVTGNTGELFF.

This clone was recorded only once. CDR3 coding DNA: TGTGCCAGTAGTGCTTTAAGGACAGGGTCTGGGACTAGCGGGAGCTATGAGCAGTTCTTC. Translating gives CASSALRTGSGTSGSYEQFF. J is TRBJ2-1 and V is TRBV19, with 14 nucleotides matching TRBD2. V was pared by 5 bases and J by 8 bases, with 20 bases of the junction left unmatched. CDR3 length: 20 residues. Looked up from germline, CDR1 is LNHDA and CDR2 is SQIVND (reference sequence).

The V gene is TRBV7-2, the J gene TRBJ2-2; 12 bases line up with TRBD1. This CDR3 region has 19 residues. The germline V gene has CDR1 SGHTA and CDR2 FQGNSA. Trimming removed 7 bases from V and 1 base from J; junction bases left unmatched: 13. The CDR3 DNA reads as TGTGCCAGCACCATCCCCCGGGACAGGGGGCGGGTGAACACCGGGGAGCTGTTTTTT. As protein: CASTIPRDRGRVNTGELFF.

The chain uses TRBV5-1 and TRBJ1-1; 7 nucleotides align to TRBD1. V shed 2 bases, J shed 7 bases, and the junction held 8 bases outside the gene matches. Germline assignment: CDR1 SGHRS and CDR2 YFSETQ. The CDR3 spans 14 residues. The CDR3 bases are TGCGCCAGCAGCTTAGCCAGGGGGAGCGGTGAAGCTTTCTTT. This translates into CASSLARGSGEAFF.

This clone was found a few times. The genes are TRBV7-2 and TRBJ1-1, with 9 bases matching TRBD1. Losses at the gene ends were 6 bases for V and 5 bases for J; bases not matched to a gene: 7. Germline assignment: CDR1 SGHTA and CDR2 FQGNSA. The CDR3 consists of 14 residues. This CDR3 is CASRRDRVGTEAFF. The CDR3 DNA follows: TGTGCCAGCAGAAGGGACAGGGTGGGAACTGAAGCTTTCTTT.

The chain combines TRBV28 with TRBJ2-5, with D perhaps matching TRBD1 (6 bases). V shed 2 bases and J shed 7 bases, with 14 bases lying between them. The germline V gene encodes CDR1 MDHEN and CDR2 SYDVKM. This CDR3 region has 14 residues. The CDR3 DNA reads TGTGCCAGCAGTTTAACAGGGCGGGCGGGGACCCAGTACTTC. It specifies CASSLTGRAGTQYF.

The DNA for the CDR3 is TGTGCCAGCAGCAACGGCCCGGAGTACGAGCAGTACTTC. It codes for CASSNGPEYEQYF. This chain uses TRBV7-7 with TRBJ2-7; D remains ambiguous. The length of the CDR3 is 13 residues. CDR1 SSHAT and CDR2 FNYEAQ come from the germline V gene (reference sequence). Trimming stripped 5 bases from V and 4 bases from J, with 12 bases between.

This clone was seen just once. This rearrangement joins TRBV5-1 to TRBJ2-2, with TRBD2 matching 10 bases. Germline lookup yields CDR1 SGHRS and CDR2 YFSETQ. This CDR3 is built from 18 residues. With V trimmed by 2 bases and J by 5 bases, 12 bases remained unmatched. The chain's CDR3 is CASSFNPSGRGGTGELFF. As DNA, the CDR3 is TGCGCCAGCAGCTTCAACCCTAGCGGGAGAGGAGGTACCGGGGAGCTGTTTTTT.

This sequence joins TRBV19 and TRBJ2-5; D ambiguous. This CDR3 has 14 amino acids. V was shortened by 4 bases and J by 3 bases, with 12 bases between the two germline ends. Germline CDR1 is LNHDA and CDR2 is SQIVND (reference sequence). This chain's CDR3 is CASSTASREETQYF. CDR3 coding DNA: TGTGCCAGTAGTACCGCCTCCAGAGAAGAGACCCAGTACTTC.

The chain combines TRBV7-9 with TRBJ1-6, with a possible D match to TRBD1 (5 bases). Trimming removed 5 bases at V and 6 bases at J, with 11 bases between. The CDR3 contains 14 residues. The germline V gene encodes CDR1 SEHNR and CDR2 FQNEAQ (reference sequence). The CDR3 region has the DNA TGTGCCAGCAGCGCGCAGGGTGGTAATTCACCCCTCCACTTT. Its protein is CASSAQGGNSPLHF.

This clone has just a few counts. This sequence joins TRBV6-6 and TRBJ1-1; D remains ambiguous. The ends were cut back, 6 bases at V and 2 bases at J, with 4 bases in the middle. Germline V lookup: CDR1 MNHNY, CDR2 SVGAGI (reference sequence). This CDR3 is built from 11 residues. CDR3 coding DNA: TGTGCCAGCAGGAGAAACACTGAAGCTTTCTTT. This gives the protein CASRRNTEAFF.

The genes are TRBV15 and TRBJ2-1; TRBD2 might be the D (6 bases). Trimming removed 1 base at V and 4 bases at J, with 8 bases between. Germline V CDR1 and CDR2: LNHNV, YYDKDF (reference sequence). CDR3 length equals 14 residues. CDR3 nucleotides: TGTGCCACCAGCAGAGTAGCGGAGTACAATGAGCAGTTCTTC. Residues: CATSRVAEYNEQFF. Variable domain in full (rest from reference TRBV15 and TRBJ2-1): DAMVIQNPRYQVTQFGKPVTLSCSQTLNHNVMYWYQQKSSQAPKLLFHYYDKDFNNEADTPDNFQSRRPNTSFCFLDIRSPGLGDTAMYLCATSRVAEYNEQFFGPGTRLTVL.